A selection of T cell receptor beta chains follows, all from one sample in a study of CD8 T cells in ankylosing spondylitis. In TCRdb, the 5' RACE reads were re-called with MiXCR into one record per CDR3 protein. The profile shows 200,000 to 250,000 distinct CDR3 sequences, about 7.3% of them singletons. Sequencing was performed on blood, either unsorted or a sorted T cell fraction (not recorded which). These TCRs come from a male donor with ankylosing spondylitis. The CDR3 runs from the conserved cysteine through the conserved F or W. The order of the fields is clone size, V gene, J gene, D gene, CDR3 protein, CDR3 DNA. The D gene is left open where the match is weak. Not every row has a clone size; where given, it reads once, few, many or a size class.

size: many
V: TRBV6-1
J: TRBJ2-7
D: .
CDR3: CASSEGPTGYYEQYF
DNA: TGTGCCAGCAGTGAAGGGCCCACAGGGTACTACGAGCAGTACTTC

size: .
V: TRBV27
J: TRBJ2-6
D: .
CDR3: CASSLRLRVDGFSGANVLTF
DNA: TGTGCCAGCAGTTTGCGTCTCCGGGTGGACGGTTTTTCTGGGGCCAACGTCCTGACTTTC

size: many
V: TRBV6-1
J: TRBJ1-1
D: .
CDR3: CASSVDWREAFF
DNA: TGTGCCAGCAGTGTCGACTGGCGGGAAGCTTTCTTT

size: many
V: TRBV14
J: TRBJ1-2
D: .
CDR3: CASSQEFRGLGYGYTF
DNA: TGTGCCAGCAGCCAAGAATTCAGGGGCCTGGGCTATGGCTACACCTTC

size: many
V: TRBV6-5
J: TRBJ1-2
D: .
CDR3: CASSYEVEGDRYGYTF
DNA: TGTGCCAGCAGTTATGAGGTGGAAGGGGATCGCTATGGCTACACCTTC

size: many
V: TRBV4-3
J: TRBJ1-3
D: .
CDR3: CASSQTRGTVGNTIYF
DNA: TGCGCCAGCAGCCAAACCAGAGGTACAGTTGGAAACACCATATATTTT

size: .
V: TRBV10-1
J: TRBJ2-7
D: .
CDR3: CASSVGRFYEQYF
DNA: TGCGCCAGCAGTGTGGGTAGATTCTACGAGCAGTACTTC

size: .
V: TRBV5-1
J: TRBJ2-7
D: TRBD2
CDR3: CASSLTSGRPYPYEQYF
DNA: TGCGCCAGCAGCTTGACTAGCGGGAGGCCATATCCCTACGAGCAGTACTTC

size: medium-sized
V: TRBV7-6
J: TRBJ2-3
D: .
CDR3: CASSSSTRGGTDTQYF
DNA: TGTGCCAGCAGCTCCTCTACCAGGGGAGGCACAGATACGCAGTATTTT

size: .
V: TRBV7-9
J: TRBJ2-1
D: .
CDR3: CASSLIWGSSYNEQFF
DNA: TGTGCCAGCAGCTTAATCTGGGGCAGCTCCTACAATGAGCAGTTCTTC

size: many
V: TRBV11-1
J: TRBJ2-1
D: TRBD1
CDR3: CASSSPPVTAGTGGLHEQFF
DNA: TGTGCCAGCAGCTCCCCCCCCGTCACCGCCGGGACAGGGGGCCTTCATGAGCAGTTCTTC

size: many
V: TRBV7-9
J: TRBJ2-7
D: .
CDR3: CASSFSYEQYF
DNA: TGTGCCAGCAGCTTCTCCTACGAGCAGTACTTC

size: many
V: TRBV20-1
J: TRBJ1-5
D: .
CDR3: CSALGRGARQPQHF
DNA: TGCAGTGCTTTGGGACGGGGAGCCCGGCAGCCCCAGCATTTT

size: many
V: TRBV28
J: TRBJ1-3
D: .
CDR3: CASSPGNSGNTIYF
DNA: TGTGCCAGCAGTCCCGGTAACTCTGGAAACACCATATATTTT

size: many
V: TRBV14
J: TRBJ1-4
D: .
CDR3: CASSLHRDGNNEKLFF
DNA: TGTGCCAGCAGCTTACACCGGGACGGCAATAATGAAAAACTGTTTTTT

size: many
V: TRBV6-1
J: TRBJ2-3
D: TRBD1
CDR3: CASTYRGLGTDTQYF
DNA: TGTGCCAGCACCTACAGGGGGCTTGGCACAGATACGCAGTATTTT

size: many
V: TRBV4-1
J: TRBJ1-2
D: .
CDR3: CASSQETRYGYTF
DNA: TGCGCCAGCAGCCAAGAGACTAGGTATGGCTACACCTTC

size: many
V: TRBV27
J: TRBJ2-3
D: .
CDR3: CASSPIFDNTDTQYF
DNA: TGTGCCAGCAGCCCGATCTTTGACAACACAGATACGCAGTATTTT

size: many
V: TRBV7-9
J: TRBJ2-1
D: .
CDR3: CASSSPGLANEQFF
DNA: TGTGCCAGCAGCTCCCCCGGGCTAGCTAATGAGCAGTTCTTC

size: .
V: TRBV12-3/TRBV12-4
J: TRBJ1-2
D: .
CDR3: CASSPPGEGGYTF
DNA: TGTGCCAGCAGTCCTCCCGGTGAGGGTGGCTACACCTTC

size: many
V: TRBV11-2
J: TRBJ2-1
D: .
CDR3: CASSLGGGAKQFF
DNA: TGTGCCAGCAGCCTAGGGGGTGGGGCAAAGCAGTTCTTC

size: many
V: TRBV4-2
J: TRBJ1-5
D: .
CDR3: CASSQVRTRNQPQHF
DNA: TGTGCCAGCAGCCAAGTGCGTACACGGAATCAGCCCCAGCATTTT

size: .
V: TRBV12-2
J: TRBJ1-4
D: .
CDR3: CASRYCSASNEKLFF
DNA: TGTGCAAGTCGCTACTGTTCGGCGTCTAATGAAAAACTGTTTTTT

size: many
V: TRBV4-3
J: TRBJ2-1
D: .
CDR3: CASSPRESSYNEQFF
DNA: TGCGCCAGCAGCCCGAGGGAGAGCTCCTACAATGAGCAGTTCTTC

size: few
V: TRBV7-6
J: TRBJ2-3
D: TRBD1
CDR3: CASSTGTGGRADTQYF
DNA: TGTGCCAGCAGCACAGGGACAGGGGGACGAGCAGATACGCAGTATTTT

size: many
V: TRBV28
J: TRBJ2-2
D: .
CDR3: CASSLIGSGELFF
DNA: TGTGCCAGCAGTTTAATAGGCAGCGGGGAGCTGTTTTTT

size: many
V: TRBV9
J: TRBJ2-1
D: TRBD2
CDR3: CASSASGATYNEQFF
DNA: TGTGCCAGCAGCGCTAGCGGGGCTACCTACAATGAGCAGTTCTTC

size: many
V: TRBV27
J: TRBJ2-7
D: .
CDR3: CASSLQTKGEQYF
DNA: TGTGCCAGCAGTTTACAGACCAAAGGCGAGCAGTACTTC

size: once
V: TRBV2
J: TRBJ2-7
D: TRBD2
CDR3: CASSQRDYAPYEQYF
DNA: TGTGCCAGCAGTCAAAGGGACTACGCGCCCTACGAGCAGTACTTC

size: many
V: TRBV12-3/TRBV12-4
J: TRBJ2-7
D: TRBD2
CDR3: CASSYGGGLDEQYF
DNA: TGTGCCAGCAGTTACGGCGGGGGGTTGGACGAGCAGTACTTC

size: .
V: TRBV20-1
J: TRBJ2-7
D: TRBD2
CDR3: CSARAGSSYEQYF
DNA: TGCAGTGCCAGAGCGGGGAGCTCCTACGAGCAGTACTTC

size: many
V: TRBV5-1
J: TRBJ2-1
D: .
CDR3: CASSLGTFVWRHHEQFF
DNA: TGCGCCAGCAGCTTGGGAACCTTTGTTTGGCGACATCATGAGCAGTTCTTC

size: many
V: TRBV5-1
J: TRBJ2-7
D: TRBD2
CDR3: CASLPSPLTSGYSYEQYF
DNA: TGCGCCAGCCTTCCCTCCCCTCTGACTAGCGGTTATTCCTACGAGCAGTACTTC

size: many
V: TRBV28
J: TRBJ1-5
D: TRBD1
CDR3: CASSLPLTGLDQPQHF
DNA: TGTGCCAGCAGTTTGCCCCTGACAGGGCTCGATCAGCCCCAGCATTTT

size: few
V: TRBV2
J: TRBJ2-7
D: TRBD2
CDR3: CASSELGRGGYLYEQYF
DNA: TGTGCCAGCAGTGAATTAGGGCGCGGGGGGTACCTCTACGAGCAGTACTTC

size: many
V: TRBV29-1
J: TRBJ2-7
D: TRBD1
CDR3: CSSRGQGRNEQYF
DNA: TGCAGCTCACGGGGACAGGGGCGCAACGAGCAGTACTTC

size: few
V: TRBV6-2/TRBV6-3
J: TRBJ2-7
D: TRBD1
CDR3: CASSYSTGGMGSYEQYF
DNA: TGTGCCAGCAGTTACTCGACAGGGGGAATGGGATCCTACGAGCAGTACTTC

size: many
V: TRBV20-1
J: TRBJ2-7
D: .
CDR3: CSARPGLPSYEQYF
DNA: TGCAGTGCTAGACCTGGGCTACCCTCCTACGAGCAGTACTTC

size: many
V: TRBV27
J: TRBJ1-6
D: TRBD1
CDR3: CASSPGQGTNSPLHF
DNA: TGTGCCAGCAGTCCGGGACAGGGGACGAATTCACCCCTCCACTTT

size: many
V: TRBV20-1
J: TRBJ1-1
D: .
CDR3: CSARLDMLYTMDKEAFF
DNA: TGCAGTGCTAGACTAGACATGCTCTACACCATGGATAAGGAAGCTTTCTTT

size: many
V: TRBV20-1
J: TRBJ2-1
D: TRBD1
CDR3: CSAPSGTGGSF
DNA: TGCAGTGCCCCTTCTGGGACAGGAGGTTCCTTC

size: once
V: TRBV5-1
J: TRBJ2-7
D: .
CDR3: CASSLNLVLYEQYF
DNA: TGCGCCAGCAGCTTGAACTTGGTCCTCTACGAGCAGTACTTC